This T cell receptor beta chain was sequenced during a study of cytomegalovirus exposure and HLA in healthy donors. General study points: Investigators reported about 160 TCR beta chains as tied to cytomegalovirus. Generally TCR sequences proved uncommon, though certain public TCRs appeared in numerous donors. The presence/absence work took it that sequencing depth was about the same across donors.

Though probably carrying unrecorded immune exposures, donors were nominally healthy at sampling. For this clone: The antigen remains undetermined.

V was clipped by 5 bases and J by 0 bases, with 16 bases between them. This CDR3 has 16 residues. CDR1 is MNHEY and CDR2 is SMNVEV in the germline V gene (reference sequence). The PCR used 60 Vbeta and 13 Jbeta primers. TCRdb's copy holds only in-frame clones and misses some; the assay was immunoSEQ multiplex PCR. This sample has 150,000 to 160,000 clones; 70% to 80% occur once, and the top ten carry 4%. Specimen: PBMCs. The V and J genes are TRBV27 and TRBJ1-1; D not certain. The sequence was obtained from a woman between 40 and 50 years old in good health and CMV-seronegative. The CDR3 is CASSPPPRGMNTEAFF. CDR3 nucleotide sequence: TGTGCCAGCAGTCCCCCCCCCAGAGGAATGAACACTGAAGCTTTCTTT.